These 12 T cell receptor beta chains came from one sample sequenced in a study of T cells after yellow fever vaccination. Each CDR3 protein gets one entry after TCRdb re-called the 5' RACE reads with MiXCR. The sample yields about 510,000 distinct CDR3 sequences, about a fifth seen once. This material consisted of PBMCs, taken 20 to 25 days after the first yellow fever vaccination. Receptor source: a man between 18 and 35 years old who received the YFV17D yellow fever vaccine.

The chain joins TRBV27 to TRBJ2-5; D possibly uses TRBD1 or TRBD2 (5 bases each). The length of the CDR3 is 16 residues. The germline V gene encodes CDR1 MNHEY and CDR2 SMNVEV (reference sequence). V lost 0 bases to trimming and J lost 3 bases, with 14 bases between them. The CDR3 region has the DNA TGTGCCAGCAGTTTATCGATCGGGACGGAGGAAGAGACCCAGTACTTC. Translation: CASSLSIGTEEETQYF.

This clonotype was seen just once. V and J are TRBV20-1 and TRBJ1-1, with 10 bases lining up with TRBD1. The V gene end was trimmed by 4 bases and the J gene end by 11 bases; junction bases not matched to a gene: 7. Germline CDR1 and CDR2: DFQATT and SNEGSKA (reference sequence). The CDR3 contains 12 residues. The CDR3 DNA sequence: TGCAGTGCTAACCGGGACAGGGGCTTTGCTTTCTTT. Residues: CSANRDRGFAFF.

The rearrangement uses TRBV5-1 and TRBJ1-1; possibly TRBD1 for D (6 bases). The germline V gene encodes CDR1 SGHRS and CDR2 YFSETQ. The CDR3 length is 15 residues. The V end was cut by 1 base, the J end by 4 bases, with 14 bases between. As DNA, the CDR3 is TGCGCCAGCAGCTTGACGGGGGGCGCGGTCACTGAAGCTTTCTTT. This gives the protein CASSLTGGAVTEAFF.

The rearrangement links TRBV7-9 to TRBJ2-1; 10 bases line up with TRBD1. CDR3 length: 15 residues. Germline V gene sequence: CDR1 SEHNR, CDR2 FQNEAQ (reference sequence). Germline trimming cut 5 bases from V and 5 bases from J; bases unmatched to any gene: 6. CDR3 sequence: CASSIGQGVHNEQFF. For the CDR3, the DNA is TGTGCCAGCAGCATAGGACAGGGGGTACACAATGAGCAGTTCTTC.

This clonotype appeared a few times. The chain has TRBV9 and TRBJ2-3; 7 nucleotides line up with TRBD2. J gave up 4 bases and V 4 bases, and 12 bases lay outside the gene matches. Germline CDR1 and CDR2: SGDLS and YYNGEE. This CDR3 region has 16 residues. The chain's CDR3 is CASSSERGYKPDTQYF. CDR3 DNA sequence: TGTGCCAGCAGCTCCGAGCGGGGTTATAAACCAGATACGCAGTATTTT.

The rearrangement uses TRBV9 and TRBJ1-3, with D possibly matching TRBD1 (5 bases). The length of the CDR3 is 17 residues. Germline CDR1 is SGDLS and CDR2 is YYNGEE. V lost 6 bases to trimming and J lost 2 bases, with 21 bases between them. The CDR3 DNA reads TGTGCCAGCACCCAGAATCAGGGACTCCATGCTGGAAACACCATATATTTT. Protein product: CASTQNQGLHAGNTIYF.

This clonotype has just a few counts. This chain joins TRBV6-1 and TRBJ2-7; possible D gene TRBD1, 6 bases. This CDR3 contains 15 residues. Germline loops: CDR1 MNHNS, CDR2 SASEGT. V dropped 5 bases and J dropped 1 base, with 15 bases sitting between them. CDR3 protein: CASSQTGWLSYEQYF. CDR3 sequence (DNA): TGTGCCAGCAGTCAAACAGGGTGGCTTTCCTACGAGCAGTACTTC.

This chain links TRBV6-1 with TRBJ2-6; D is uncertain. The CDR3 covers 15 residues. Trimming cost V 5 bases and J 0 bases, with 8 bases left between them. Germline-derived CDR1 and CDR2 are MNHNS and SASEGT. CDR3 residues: CASSKTHSGANVLTF. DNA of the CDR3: TGTGCCAGCAGTAAGACACACTCTGGGGCCAACGTCCTGACTTTC.

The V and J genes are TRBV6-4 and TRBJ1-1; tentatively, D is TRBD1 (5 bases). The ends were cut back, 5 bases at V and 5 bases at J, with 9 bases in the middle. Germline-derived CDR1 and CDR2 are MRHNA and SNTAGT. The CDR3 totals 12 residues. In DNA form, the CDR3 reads TGTGCCAGCAGTCGACAGAGAACTGAAGCTTTCTTT. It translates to CASSRQRTEAFF.

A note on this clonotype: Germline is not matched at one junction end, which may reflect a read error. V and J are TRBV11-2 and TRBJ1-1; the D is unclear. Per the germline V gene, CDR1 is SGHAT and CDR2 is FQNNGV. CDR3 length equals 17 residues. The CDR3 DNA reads TGTGCCGGCAGCTTAGTCGGATTGCGGCAGCTGAACACTGAAGCTTTCTTT. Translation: CAGSLVGLRQLNTEAFF.

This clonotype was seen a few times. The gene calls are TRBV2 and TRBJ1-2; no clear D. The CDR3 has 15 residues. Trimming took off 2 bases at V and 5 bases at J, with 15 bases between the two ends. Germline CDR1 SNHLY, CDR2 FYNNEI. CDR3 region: CASSELVGGDYGYTF. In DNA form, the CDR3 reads TGTGCCAGCAGTGAATTAGTCGGTGGGGATTATGGCTACACCTTC. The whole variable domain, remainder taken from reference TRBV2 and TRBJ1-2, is EPEVTQTPSHQVTQMGQEVILRCVPISNHLYFYWYRQILGQKVEFLVSFYNNEISEKSEIFDDQFSVERPDGSNFTLKIRSTKLEDSAMYFCASSELVGGDYGYTFGSGTRLTVV.

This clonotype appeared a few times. Here the CDR3 DNA reads TGTGCCAGCAGCCGCGACAGGGGTGGTGCAGATACGCAGTATTTT. Protein product: CASSRDRGGADTQYF. The chain uses TRBV6-1 and TRBJ2-3; TRBD1 agrees at 8 bases. V was pared by 6 bases and J by 4 bases, with 9 bases of the junction left unmatched. Germline V gene lookup returns CDR1 MNHNS and CDR2 SASEGT. CDR3 length: 15 amino acids.